These T cell receptor beta chains were read from a single sample in a study of graft-versus-host responses after intestinal transplantation. Their antigens remain unidentified. TCRdb's copy holds only in-frame clones and misses some; the assay was immunoSEQ multiplex PCR. Altogether 90,000 to 150,000 clones are present, roughly 95% being singletons, with the ten largest covering around 3.3%. Specimen: unstimulated CD8+ T cells sorted from spleen or lymph node cells, collected before intestinal transplant. These receptors were collected from a human donor who received an intestinal transplant. The CDR3 runs from the conserved cysteine through the conserved F or W. The order of the fields is CDR3 length, V gene, CDR3 protein.

>17|TRBV5-5
CASSLEGASLGKNIQYF
>15|TRBV6-1
CASSESVATTDTQYF
>12|TRBV19
CASSIGAYEQYF
>14|TRBV10-3
CASASTGKPYEQYF
>15|TRBV19
CASSPSEGTNEKLFF
>14|TRBV9
CASSVGGRAYEQFF
>12|TRBV2
CASTHRGYEQYF
>18|TRBV7-8
CASSLARHLGRGNTEAFF
>14|TRBV5-5
CASSPGRGNQPQHF
>14|TRBV5-6
CASSATGTRNEQFF
>11|TRBV5-1
CASSSSYEQYF
>15|TRBV10-3
CAITTSGDHPYEQYF
>19|TRBV11-2
CASSLGLSSGQGAWYGYTF
>13|TRBV10-3
CAISETRFEEQYF
>19|TRBV2
CASSAHDSQGSRGGNTIYF
>13|TRBV27
CASSLDRAVGYTF
>13|TRBV11-3
CASSLGMNTEAFF
>14|TRBV27
CASSRDDHFNEQFF
>13|TRBV11-2
CASSLGHSYEQYF
>14|TRBV6-5
CASSQREWTDTQYF
>14|TRBV9
CASSVKGAGDTQYF
>15|TRBV11-3
CASRHLLDGAYEQYF